The 17 T cell receptor beta chains reported below all come from one sample, sequenced in a study of blood T cell repertoires in COVID-19 (TCRdb year 2020). Library construction relied on the immunoSEQ multiplex PCR assay. TCRdb's version of the immuneACCESS table is confined to in-frame rearrangements and falls short of the full clone set. An unresolved V gene accounts for under half of the shortfall where checked; the remainder is of unknown origin. The sample data list under 400,000 clones, and around 90% of these were observed just once. About 3.9% of the sample lies in the top ten. Sequences were obtained from peripheral blood. These receptors originate from a woman aged 60-70 years with COVID-19, enrolled during active disease.

This clone came up once. This chain uses TRBV3-1 (or the pseudogene TRBV3-2) with TRBJ2-7; 8 nucleotides agree with TRBD1. The length of the CDR3 is 11 residues. CDR1 is LGHDT and CDR2 is YNNKEL in the germline V gene (reference sequence). The trim removed 6 bases at V and 9 bases at J, leaving 4 bases unmatched. CDR3 protein: CASRHRGTQYF. CDR3 bases: TGTGCCAGCAGGCACAGGGGGACGCAGTACTTC.

V usage is TRBV5-6 and J usage is TRBJ1-2, with 8 bases aligning to TRBD1. Trimming cost V 4 bases and J 4 bases; bases outside gene matches: 12. This CDR3 region has 16 residues. CDR1 is SGHDT, CDR2 YYEEEE, per germline. The CDR3 nucleotides are TGTGCCAGCAGCCTTACAGGGGGGCGCACTATCTATGGCTACACCTTC. This translates into CASSLTGGRTIYGYTF. The full variable domain, its missing parts supplied by reference TRBV5-6 and TRBJ1-2, is DAGVTQSPTHLIKTRGQQVTLRCSPKSGHDTVSWYQQALGQGPQFIFQYYEEEERQRGNFPDRFSGHQFPNYSSELNVNALLLGDSALYLCASSLTGGRTIYGYTFGSGTRLTVV.

About this clone itself: The same CDR3 can be traced to other DNA sequences in this sample. This rearrangement joins TRBV5-1 to TRBJ1-2, with 9 bases that match TRBD1. V gave up 4 bases and J gave up 6 bases; unmatched junction bases: 4. The CDR3 has 13 amino acids. CDR1 SGHRS and CDR2 YFSETQ come from the germline V gene. CDR3 in DNA: TGCGCCAGCAGCAAGGGACAGGGTGATGGCTACACCTTC. It encodes CASSKGQGDGYTF.

V is TRBV5-8 and J is TRBJ2-7; tentative D call: TRBD2 (6 bases). The CDR3 has 11 amino acids. V was clipped by 3 bases and J by 12 bases, with 13 bases between them. The germline V gene encodes CDR1 SGHTS and CDR2 YDEGEE. Written as DNA, the CDR3 is TGTGCCAGCAGCTCACCGAGGGACTTGTACTTC. This translates into CASSSPRDLYF.

The chain is built from TRBV7-5 and TRBJ1-2. TRBV7-5 is assigned pseudogene status. This CDR3 comprises 14 residues. The CDR3 loop reads CVRSLAEGMGGYTF. The CDR3 DNA reads TGTGTCAGAAGCTTAGCGGAGGGTATGGGTGGCTACACCTTC.

The chain combines TRBV7-6 with TRBJ1-5; tentatively, D is TRBD1 (5 bases). The V gene lost 5 bases and the J gene lost 0 bases, with 17 bases spanning the gap. The V gene's germline CDR1 is SGHVS and CDR2 FNYEAQ. CDR3 length: 17 residues. The CDR3 here is CASSPGPGQYSNQPQHF. The CDR3 DNA reads as TGTGCCAGCAGCCCCGGGCCAGGGCAATATAGCAATCAGCCCCAGCATTTT.

The gene calls are TRBV18 and TRBJ2-1, with no clear D. CDR1 is KGHSH, CDR2 LQKENI, per germline. CDR3 length: 15 residues. V lost 2 bases and J lost 5, with 13 bases in between. In nucleotides, the CDR3 is TGTGCCAGCTCACCAACTCTAGTCGATCACAATGAGCAGTTCTTC. It encodes CASSPTLVDHNEQFF.

The rearrangement uses TRBV18 and TRBJ1-2, with 7 bases aligning to TRBD1. This CDR3 contains 17 residues. The germline V gene encodes CDR1 KGHSH and CDR2 LQKENI. Trimming took 6 bases from V and 4 from J; bases not matched to a gene: 17. CDR3 region: CASSQLGQLGLGYGYTF. In nucleotides, the CDR3 is TGTGCCAGCTCCCAACTGGGACAGCTAGGCTTGGGCTATGGCTACACCTTC. Full variable domain (remainder filled in from reference TRBV18 and TRBJ1-2): NAGVMQNPRHLVRRRGQEARLRCSPMKGHSHVYWYRQLPEEGLKFMVYLQKENIIDESGMPKERFSAEFPKEGPSILRIQQVVRGDSAAYFCASSQLGQLGLGYGYTFGSGTRLTVV.

The V and J genes are TRBV18 and TRBJ1-5; 12 nucleotides align to TRBD1. V shed 2 bases and J 9 bases; nucleotides not matched to a gene: 5. This CDR3 is 15 amino acids long. From germline, CDR1 is KGHSH and CDR2 LQKENI. The CDR3 loop reads CASSPSGTGGRPQHF. CDR3 DNA sequence: TGTGCCAGCTCACCATCGGGGACAGGGGGCAGGCCCCAGCATTTT.

The chain carries TRBV15 and TRBJ2-7; weak D call: TRBD2 (6 bases). The CDR3 is 17 amino acids. Germline V gives CDR1 LNHNV, CDR2 YYDKDF (reference sequence). V gave up 1 base and J gave up 4 bases, with 20 bases separating them. CDR3 nucleotides: TGTGCCACCAGCAGAGGATCTACGAGGGGCGGGAATTACGAGCAGTACTTC. Its protein product is CATSRGSTRGGNYEQYF.

This clone showed up just once. V gene TRBV6-5 combines with J gene TRBJ1-2; tentative D call: TRBD1 (5 bases). CDR1 and CDR2 (germline): MNHEY, SVGAGI. This CDR3 has 14 residues. With 2 bases removed from V and 7 bases from J, the gap between germline ends came to 14 bases. CDR3 sequence (DNA): TGTGCCAGCAGTTACGGTCTGGGGCGGGGTGGCTACACCTTC. Protein sequence: CASSYGLGRGGYTF.

V usage is TRBV5-1 and J usage is TRBJ2-7; D perhaps matches TRBD2 (6 bases). The CDR3 spans 13 residues. CDR1 is SGHRS, CDR2 YFSETQ, per germline. V was pared by 5 bases and J by 3 bases, with 12 bases between. Here the CDR3 reads CASRPEGNYEQYF. The CDR3 coding sequence is TGCGCCAGCAGACCGGAGGGGAACTACGAGCAGTACTTC.

The chain's CDR3 is CAISEFRDSSNYGYTF. CDR3 in DNA: TGTGCCATCAGTGAGTTCCGGGACAGTTCGAACTATGGCTACACCTTC. The chain uses TRBV10-3 and TRBJ1-2; TRBD1 aligns across 7 bases. The length of the CDR3 is 16 residues. Germline V gene lookup returns CDR1 ENHRY and CDR2 SYGVKD. J gave up 2 bases and V 1 base, and 7 bases lay outside the gene matches.

This clone came up once. The rearrangement uses TRBV18 and TRBJ1-5, with no clear D. CDR1 is KGHSH, CDR2 LQKENI, per germline. This CDR3 region has 14 residues. V lost 0 bases and J 7 bases, leaving 10 bases between the germline ends. The CDR3 DNA sequence: TGTGCCAGCTCACCACCGCCGGGTTTACAGCCCCAGCATTTT. Translated, it gives CASSPPPGLQPQHF.

The chain uses TRBV10-1 and TRBJ1-4; no firm D call. The CDR3 is made up of 15 amino acids. V was cut by 2 bases and J by 7 bases, with 14 bases left in between. CDR1 is WNHNN and CDR2 is SYGVQD in the germline V gene (reference sequence). This CDR3 reads CASSEGCPGGEKLFF. The CDR3 coding sequence is TGCGCCAGCAGTGAGGGGTGCCCGGGAGGTGAAAAACTGTTTTTT.

The chain has TRBV6-6 and TRBJ2-1; possible D gene TRBD2, 6 bases. This CDR3 has 16 residues. Germline V gene lookup returns CDR1 MNHNY and CDR2 SVGAGI (reference sequence). V lost 5 bases and J lost 4, with 18 bases in between. CDR3 amino acids: CASSTSKTSRYNEQFF. In DNA form, the CDR3 reads TGTGCCAGCAGTACTTCTAAGACTAGTCGGTACAATGAGCAGTTCTTC.

The chain uses TRBV27 and TRBJ1-5, with 9 bases lining up with TRBD1. CDR3 length equals 14 residues. Losses at the gene ends were 3 bases for V and 7 bases for J; bases not matched to a gene: 4. CDR1 is MNHEY and CDR2 is SMNVEV in the germline V gene (reference sequence). CDR3 nucleotides: TGTGCCAGCAGTTTCGGGACAGGGAGCCAGCCCCAGCATTTT. This translates into CASSFGTGSQPQHF.